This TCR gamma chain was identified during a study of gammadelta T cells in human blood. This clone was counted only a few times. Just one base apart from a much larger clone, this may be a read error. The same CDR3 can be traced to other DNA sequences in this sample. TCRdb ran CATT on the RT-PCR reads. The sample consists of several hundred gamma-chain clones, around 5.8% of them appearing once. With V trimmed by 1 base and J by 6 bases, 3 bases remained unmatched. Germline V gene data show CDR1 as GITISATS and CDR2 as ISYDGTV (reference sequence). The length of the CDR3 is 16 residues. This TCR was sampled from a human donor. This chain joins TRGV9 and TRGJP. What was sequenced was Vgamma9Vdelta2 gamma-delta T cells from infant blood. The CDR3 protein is CALWEVGELGKKIKVF. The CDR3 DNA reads TGTGCCTTGTGGGAGGTAGGAGAGTTGGGCAAAAAAATCAAGGTATTT.